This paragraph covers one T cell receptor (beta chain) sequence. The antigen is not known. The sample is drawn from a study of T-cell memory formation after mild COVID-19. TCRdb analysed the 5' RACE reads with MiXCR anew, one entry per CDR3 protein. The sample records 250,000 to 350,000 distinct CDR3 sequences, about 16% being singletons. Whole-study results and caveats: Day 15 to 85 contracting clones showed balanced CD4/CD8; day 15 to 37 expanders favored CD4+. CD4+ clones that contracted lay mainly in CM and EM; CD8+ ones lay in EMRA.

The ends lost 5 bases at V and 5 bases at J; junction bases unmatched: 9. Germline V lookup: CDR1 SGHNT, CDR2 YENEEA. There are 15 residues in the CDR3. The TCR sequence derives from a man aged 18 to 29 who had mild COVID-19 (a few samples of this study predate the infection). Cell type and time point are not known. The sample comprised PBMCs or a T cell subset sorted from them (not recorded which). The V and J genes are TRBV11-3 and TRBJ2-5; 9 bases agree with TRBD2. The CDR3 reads CASSPGGGAGETQYF. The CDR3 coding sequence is TGTGCCAGCAGCCCCGGCGGGGGGGCGGGGGAGACCCAGTACTTC.